These 31 T cell receptor beta chains were all obtained from the same sample, sequenced in a study of T cells in Graves' hyperthyroidism and ophthalmopathy. Amplification of TCR beta CDR3 regions was performed using RNA transcripts as template. The study used the HTBI primer set for a first-round RT-PCR of the TCR CDR3. TCRdb used MiXCR to reprocess the multiplex PCR reads, holding one entry per CDR3 protein. Of 500,000 to 800,000 distinct CDR3 sequences listed, about 15% were seen once; the top ten hold 12%. Material: blood. The receptors shown here come from a woman aged 45 to 65 with Graves' ophthalmopathy.

This clonotype was seen repeatedly, ten times or more. CDR3 sequence: CASSFALASGHSSYEQYF. The CDR3, as DNA: TGTGCCAGCAGCTTTGCGTTGGCTAGCGGGCACAGCTCCTACGAGCAGTACTTC. The chain combines TRBV7-2 with TRBJ2-7; 8 bases line up with TRBD2. CDR1 is SGHTA, CDR2 FQGNSA, per germline. The CDR3 has 18 amino acids. V was pared by 3 bases and J by 0 bases, with 13 bases of the junction left unmatched.

This clonotype was detected many times. This sequence joins TRBV12-3 or TRBV12-4 and TRBJ2-3, with D possibly being TRBD1 or TRBD2 (5 bases each). The CDR3 is made up of 15 amino acids. The V gene lost 3 bases and the J gene lost 0 bases, with 10 bases spanning the gap. This CDR3 reads CASSFWGFSTDTQYF. The CDR3 DNA follows: TGTGCCAGCAGTTTTTGGGGGTTTAGCACAGATACGCAGTATTTT.

This clonotype occurred a few times. The J gene is TRBJ1-3, the V gene TRBV5-1; 12 nucleotides align to TRBD1. Germline values: CDR1 SGHRS, CDR2 YFSETQ. CDR3 length: 18 amino acids. Trimming removed 2 bases from V and 4 bases from J; junction bases left unmatched: 10. The CDR3 here is CASSFQPGQGAYGNTIYF. In DNA, the CDR3 is TGCGCCAGCAGCTTTCAACCGGGACAGGGGGCTTACGGAAACACCATATATTTT.

This clonotype occurred a few times. This sequence joins TRBV19 and TRBJ2-7, with 8 bases aligning to TRBD1. Per the germline V gene, CDR1 is LNHDA and CDR2 is SQIVND (reference sequence). The CDR3 extends over 14 amino acids. The V gene end was trimmed by 2 bases and the J gene end by 1 base; junction bases not matched to a gene: 1. This CDR3 reads CASSIQGASYEQYF. The CDR3 DNA reads as TGTGCCAGTAGTATACAGGGGGCGTCCTACGAGCAGTACTTC.

The table lists this clonotype with many counts. This chain uses TRBV20-1 with TRBJ2-3; no clear D. V lost 0 bases and J 2 bases, leaving 12 bases between the germline ends. The CDR3 spans 15 residues. Germline CDR1 reads DFQATT; CDR2 reads SNEGSKA (reference sequence). The CDR3 nucleotides are TGCAGTGCTAGAGATCGAATAGCCACCACAGATACGCAGTATTTT. This gives the protein CSARDRIATTDTQYF.

This clonotype showed up just a few times. A much larger clone sits a single nucleotide away, making a read error possible. V gene TRBV20-1 combines with J gene TRBJ1-1; maybe TRBD1 (5 bases). The CDR3 has 15 residues. Germline CDR1 DFQATT, CDR2 SNEGSKA (reference sequence). The CDR3 nucleotides read TGCAGTGCTAGGTGGGGGGGGAGTAGTAGCACTGAAGCTTCCTTT. It translates to CSARWGGSSSTEASF.

This chain uses TRBV6-1 with TRBJ2-1, with 9 bases matching TRBD2. The V gene end was trimmed by 4 bases and the J gene end by 7 bases; junction bases not matched to a gene: 5. The CDR3 runs to 14 residues. CDR1 is MNHNS and CDR2 is SASEGT in the germline V gene. The CDR3 bases are TGTGCCAGCAGTGTGAGCGGGAGGTGGAATGAGCAGTTCTTC. Encoded protein: CASSVSGRWNEQFF.

This clonotype has a count of ten or more. V gene TRBV5-5 combines with J gene TRBJ2-7; the D gene could be TRBD1 or TRBD2 (5 bases each). The CDR3 consists of 15 residues. Germline CDR1 is SGHKS and CDR2 is YYEKEE (reference sequence). V lost 7 bases, J lost 3 bases, and 20 bases lay in between. CDR3 DNA sequence: TGTGCCAGCGACCCTTTTGCTTTGAGGGGCTACGAGCAGTACTTC. Translation gives CASDPFALRGYEQYF.

This clonotype was detected a few times. The chain combines TRBV12-5 with TRBJ2-1; the match to TRBD1 covers 9 bases. Germline V gives CDR1 LGHNT, CDR2 FRNRAP. V was clipped by 6 bases and J by 6 bases; unmatched bases: 9. The CDR3 is made up of 15 amino acids. The CDR3 spells CASGRTGTGLNEQFF. CDR3 in DNA: TGTGCTAGTGGACGTACCGGGACAGGGCTCAATGAGCAGTTCTTC.

The chain combines TRBV29-1 with TRBJ2-1; D remains ambiguous. CDR1 SQVTM and CDR2 ANQGSEA come from the germline V gene. There are 10 residues in the CDR3. V was pared by 4 bases and J by 9 bases, with 7 bases between. The CDR3 DNA follows: TGCAGCGTTGTGATTGGTGAGCAGTTCTTC. It codes for CSVVIGEQFF.

The rearrangement joins TRBV20-1 to TRBJ1-1; 7 bases agree with TRBD1. CDR1 is DFQATT and CDR2 is SNEGSKA in the germline V gene (reference sequence). The CDR3 loop spans 14 amino acids. V shed 2 bases, J shed 9 bases, and the junction held 12 bases outside the gene matches. The CDR3 loop reads CSARRGTEIQKAFF. The CDR3 bases are TGCAGTGCTAGACGGGGGACAGAGATTCAAAAAGCTTTCTTT.

At least ten counts were recorded for this clonotype. The chain has TRBV20-1 and TRBJ2-7; D uncertain. The germline V and J ends were trimmed by 1 base and 3 bases, with 10 bases remaining between them. CDR3 length: 13 amino acids. CDR1 is DFQATT, CDR2 SNEGSKA, per germline (reference sequence). CDR3 region: CSARAPPLYEQYF. For the CDR3, the DNA is TGCAGTGCTAGAGCACCCCCGCTCTACGAGCAGTACTTC.

In its sample, this clonotype was seen many times. This sequence joins TRBV20-1 and TRBJ2-5, with D unclear. The CDR3 consists of 12 residues. V lost 3 bases, J lost 3 bases, and 8 bases lay in between. CDR1 is DFQATT and CDR2 is SNEGSKA in the germline V gene (reference sequence). CDR3: CSASGREETQYF. As DNA, the CDR3 is TGCAGTGCTAGTGGCAGAGAAGAGACCCAGTACTTC.

This clonotype appeared many times. V and J are TRBV7-2 and TRBJ1-2, with no clear D. Looked up from germline, CDR1 is SGHTA and CDR2 is FQGNSA. This CDR3 region has 12 residues. Between the trimmed V and J ends, which lost 5 bases and 8 bases, there was a span of 12 bases. This chain's CDR3 is CASSQTSRGYTF. In DNA, the CDR3 is TGTGCCAGCAGCCAGACCAGTCGGGGCTACACCTTC.

This clonotype was detected once. The chain combines TRBV6-6 with TRBJ1-2; D perhaps matches TRBD1 (5 bases). This CDR3 has 14 residues. V was cut by 0 bases and J by 7 bases, with 12 bases left in between. CDR1 is MNHNY and CDR2 is SVGAGI in the germline V gene (reference sequence). The DNA of the CDR3 is TGTGCCAGCAGTTACTCGACGCAGGGTGGTGGCTACACCTTC. Its protein is CASSYSTQGGGYTF.

In its sample, this clonotype was seen a few times. This rearrangement joins TRBV20-1 to TRBJ2-1, with D unclear. The CDR3 extends over 12 amino acids. V lost 6 bases to trimming and J lost 7 bases, with 13 bases between them. CDR1 is DFQATT, CDR2 SNEGSKA, per germline (reference sequence). CDR3: CSASATENEQFF. The DNA for the CDR3 is TGCAGTGCATCTGCAACCGAAAATGAGCAGTTCTTC.

The chain has TRBV3-1 and TRBJ2-1, with 8 bases that match TRBD2. From germline, CDR1 is LGHDT and CDR2 YNNKEL (reference sequence). The trim removed 0 bases at V and 4 bases at J, leaving 5 bases unmatched. This CDR3 region has 16 residues. DNA for the CDR3: TGTGCCAGCAGCCAAGAAGGTAGCGGGGATTACAATGAGCAGTTCTTC. Translated, it gives CASSQEGSGDYNEQFF.

The V call is TRBV24-1, the J call TRBJ2-1; D is possibly TRBD1 (6 bases). The CDR3 is made up of 18 amino acids. V dropped 0 bases and J dropped 0 bases, with 14 bases sitting between them. Germline V gives CDR1 KGHDR, CDR2 SFDVKD. For the CDR3, the DNA is TGTGCCACCAGTGATTTGGGTCAGGGGCCTACCTCCTACAATGAGCAGTTCTTC. It codes for CATSDLGQGPTSYNEQFF.

The table lists this clonotype with many counts. The genes are TRBV7-9 and TRBJ2-3; TRBD2 agrees at 8 bases. Germline CDR1 reads SEHNR; CDR2 reads FQNEAQ (reference sequence). V lost 8 bases, J lost 3 bases, and 13 bases stayed unmatched. The CDR3 totals 16 residues. The CDR3 nucleotides are TGTGCCAGCTACGCAGGGGTAGCGGGAATAACAGATACGCAGTATTTT. Its translation: CASYAGVAGITDTQYF.

This clonotype was seen a few times. The chain recombines TRBV4-3 with TRBJ2-7, with D possibly TRBD2 on 6 matching bases. The V gene's germline CDR1 is LGHNA and CDR2 YSLEER. The CDR3 extends over 14 amino acids. Between the trimmed V and J ends, which lost 4 bases and 3 bases, there was a span of 13 bases. In DNA, the CDR3 is TGCGCCAGCAGCCCGAACCTGGGACTCTACGAGCAGTACTTC. Amino acids: CASSPNLGLYEQYF.

This clonotype came up many times. The V call is TRBV7-8, the J call TRBJ2-5; 8 positions agree with TRBD1. V lost 1 base and J lost 4; bases outside the gene matches: 5. CDR1 SGHVS and CDR2 FQNEAQ come from the germline V gene. The CDR3 runs to 15 residues. Here the CDR3 reads CASSLEWTGRETQYF. Written as DNA, the CDR3 is TGTGCCAGCAGCTTAGAGTGGACAGGGAGAGAGACCCAGTACTTC.

A remark on this clonotype: Possible read error: a much larger clone is one base away. This chain uses TRBV12-3 or TRBV12-4 with TRBJ2-1; 10 nucleotides line up with TRBD2. CDR3 size: 16 residues. The CDR3 protein is CASSYTPSGSSNEQSF. The CDR3 DNA sequence: TGTGCCAGCAGTTACACCCCTAGCGGGAGTAGCAATGAGCAGTCCTTC.

This chain uses TRBV20-1 with TRBJ2-4, with D tentatively TRBD1 (5 bases). The CDR3 has 17 amino acids. V lost 0 bases, J lost 0 bases, and 15 bases lay in between. The V gene's germline CDR1 is DFQATT and CDR2 SNEGSKA (reference sequence). CDR3 in amino acids: CSARDPSAGIAKNIQYF. The CDR3 DNA reads TGCAGTGCTAGAGATCCTTCGGCAGGGATAGCCAAAAACATTCAGTACTTC.

CDR3 region: CASSQPDRGDEKLFF. CDR3 DNA sequence: TGCGCCAGCAGCCAACCCGACAGGGGCGATGAAAAACTGTTTTTT. This sequence joins TRBV4-1 and TRBJ1-4; 8 nucleotides agree with TRBD1. Germline CDR1 is MGHRA and CDR2 is YSYEKL. Losses at the gene ends were 2 bases for V and 6 bases for J; bases not matched to a gene: 5. The CDR3 covers 15 residues.

This clonotype appeared a few times. The chain links TRBV27 to TRBJ1-2; TRBD1 agrees at 9 bases. With 6 bases clipped from V and 4 bases from J, the junction kept 6 bases outside the gene matches. The CDR3 length is 14 residues. Germline V gene lookup returns CDR1 MNHEY and CDR2 SMNVEV (reference sequence). CDR3 sequence: CASREQGAGYGYTF. CDR3 DNA: TGTGCCAGCAGGGAACAGGGGGCTGGCTATGGCTACACCTTC.

At least ten counts were recorded for this clonotype. J is TRBJ2-5 and V is TRBV7-2, with TRBD2 matching over 12 bases. V dropped 5 bases and J dropped 2; count of bases not matched to a gene: 6. This CDR3 comprises 16 residues. The V gene's germline CDR1 is SGHTA and CDR2 FQGNSA. The chain's CDR3 is CASSDGTSGLQETQYF. The CDR3 DNA reads TGTGCCAGCAGCGACGGGACTAGCGGGTTACAAGAGACCCAGTACTTC.

This clonotype was observed a few times. The chain uses TRBV27 and TRBJ2-6, with a tentative D call TRBD1 (5 bases). The V gene lost 8 bases and the J gene lost 0 bases, with 14 bases spanning the gap. Germline CDR1 reads MNHEY; CDR2 reads SMNVEV (reference sequence). CDR3 length equals 16 residues. CDR3 coding DNA: TGTGCCAGCGCGACAGCTACACTCTCTGGGGCCAACGTCCTGACTTTC. It codes for CASATATLSGANVLTF.

This clonotype came up a few times. This rearrangement joins TRBV4-2 to TRBJ2-7; 9 bases are shared with TRBD2. Germline V CDR1 and CDR2: LGHNA, YNFKEQ. CDR3 length: 18 amino acids. J lost 2 bases, V lost 0 bases, and 11 bases had no gene match. CDR3 region: CASSQEAPRLAATYEQYF. DNA of the CDR3: TGTGCCAGCAGCCAAGAAGCCCCCAGACTAGCGGCAACCTACGAGCAGTACTTC.

This clonotype has a count of ten or more. The rearrangement joins TRBV20-1 to TRBJ2-6; D remains unclear. CDR1 is DFQATT and CDR2 is SNEGSKA in the germline V gene (reference sequence). The CDR3 runs 15 residues. The V gene lost 0 bases and the J gene lost 2 bases, with 8 bases spanning the gap. Written as DNA, the CDR3 is TGCAGTGCTAGAGATCATACAGCTGGGGCCAACGTCCTGACTTTC. Its translation is CSARDHTAGANVLTF.

This clonotype occurred many times. This chain links TRBV24-1 with TRBJ2-1, with D unresolved. Germline CDR1 reads KGHDR; CDR2 reads SFDVKD. Trimming shortened V by 3 bases and J by 1 base, and 3 bases separated the two germline ends. The length of the CDR3 is 13 residues. CDR3 amino acids: CATSDPSYNEQFF. CDR3 DNA sequence: TGTGCCACCAGTGATCCATCCTACAATGAGCAGTTCTTC.

In this sample, this clonotype turned up many times. The chain carries TRBV7-9 and TRBJ2-7, with TRBD2 identical over 11 bases. V was pared by 4 bases and J by 0 bases, with 2 bases of the junction left unmatched. The CDR3 loop spans 15 amino acids. The germline V gene encodes CDR1 SEHNR and CDR2 FQNEAQ (reference sequence). This CDR3 reads CASSSLAGGSYEQYF. CDR3 bases: TGTGCCAGCAGCTCGCTAGCGGGAGGCTCCTACGAGCAGTACTTC.